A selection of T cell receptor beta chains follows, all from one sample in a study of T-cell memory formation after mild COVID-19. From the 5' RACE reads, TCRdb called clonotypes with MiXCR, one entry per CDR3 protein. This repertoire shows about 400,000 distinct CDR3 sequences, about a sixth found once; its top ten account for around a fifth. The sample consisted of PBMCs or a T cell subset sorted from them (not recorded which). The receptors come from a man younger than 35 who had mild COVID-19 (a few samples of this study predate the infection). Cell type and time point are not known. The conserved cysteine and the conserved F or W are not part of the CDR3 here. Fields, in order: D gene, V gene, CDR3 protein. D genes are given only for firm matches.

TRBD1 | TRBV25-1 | ASSDRQGAGNEQF
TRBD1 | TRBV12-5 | ASGSGQSSTDTQY
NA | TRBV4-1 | ASSQGARGPPSGANVLT
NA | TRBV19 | ASSIEGAFNTEAF
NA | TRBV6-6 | ASSSPTDTNTEAF
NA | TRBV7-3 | ASSLLAELNTGELF
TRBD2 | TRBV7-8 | ASSLAGGAGTGELF
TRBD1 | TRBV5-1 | ASSLGLSGQGLEKLF
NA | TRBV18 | ASSPRLGRAREKLF
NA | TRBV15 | ATSREMAVPGYTQY
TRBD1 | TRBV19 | ASKGHRGSPLH
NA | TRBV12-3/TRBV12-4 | ASSLQPQNIQY
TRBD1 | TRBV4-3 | ASSQAGQGTYEQY
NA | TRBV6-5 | ASSYSVALGETQY
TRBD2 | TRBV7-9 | ASSATSGGHMEY
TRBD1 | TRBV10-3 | AISESRGGNQPQH
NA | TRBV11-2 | ASRAGSYTGELF
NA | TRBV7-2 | ASSLTLRGGDYGYT
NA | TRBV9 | ASGLQGAGTDTQY
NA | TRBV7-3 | ASSLTGIGTGELF
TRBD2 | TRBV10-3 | AISESGLAGMETQY
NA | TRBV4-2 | ASSPQTTGAADTQY